This T cell receptor (beta chain) was recorded in a study of PD-1 blockade in classical Hodgkin lymphoma. J gave up 3 bases and V 4 bases, and 5 bases lay outside the gene matches. Germline lookup yields CDR1 SGHRS and CDR2 YFSETQ. The CDR3 totals 16 residues. The time point denotes: cycle 4 day 1 (C4D1), after around six weeks of nivolumab. After autologous stem cell transplantation all patients relapsed, and prior brentuximab vedotin exposure differed between cohorts. The study purified CD4+ T cells from thawed PBMCs using magnetic negative selection. TCRdb keeps only in-frame clones here, not all; method: immunoSEQ multiplex PCR. The repertoire consists of more than 15,000 clones, with just under 80% occurring once and the leading ten covering roughly 1.8%. This clone was detected once. No antigen is known for it. Study-wide points: Undefined causes, possibly disease activity or prior therapy, underlie the repertoire differences. A significant rise in TCR diversity was seen by C4D1 for CD4+ cells but not for CD8+ cells.

The chain recombines TRBV5-1 with TRBJ2-2; 11 bases fit TRBD2. This TCR was sampled from a human donor with classical Hodgkin lymphoma. The source material was CD4+ T cells from blood, sampled before the fourth cycle of nivolumab. The CDR3 loop reads CASSPGTSGYTGELFF. As DNA, the CDR3 is TGCGCCAGCAGCCCAGGGACTAGCGGATACACCGGGGAGCTGTTTTTT.